These 28 T cell receptor beta chains were all obtained from the same sample, sequenced in a study of OX40 agonist ivuxolimab in advanced cancers. Libraries were prepared by immunoSEQ multiplex PCR; TCRdb keeps only in-frame clonotypes and omits some of them. The table has 90,000 to 100,000 clones, roughly nine tenths seen once; the top ten hold approximately 0.5%. The sequencing here drew on CD4+ or CD8+ T cells sorted from blood, taken in a trial of the OX40 agonist ivuxolimab. The receptors here all came from an adult with an advanced solid tumor such as melanoma, head and neck, liver or kidney cancer.

Turning to this clone: Since no conserved phenylalanine or tryptophan closes the CDR3, a read error is the likely cause. The chain is built from TRBV5-5 and TRBJ1-6, with TRBD1 as a possible D gene (6 bases). The germline CDR1 and CDR2 sequences are SGHKS and YYEKEE (reference sequence). V lost 0 bases to trimming and J lost 8 bases, with 12 bases between them. The CDR3 consists of 15 residues. The CDR3 nucleotides read TGTGCCAGCAGCTTGGACAGGGTGGAGTATTCACCCCTCCACCTT. Its protein is CASSLDRVEYSPLHL.

The chain employs TRBV7-2 and TRBJ2-7; 12 bases fit TRBD1. The trim removed 5 bases at V and 4 bases at J, leaving 15 bases unmatched. The CDR3 extends over 18 amino acids. In germline, CDR1 is SGHTA, CDR2 FQGNSA. The CDR3 DNA follows: TGTGCCAGCAGCCCGATAAGCCGGGACAGGGGGCGCCGGTACGAGCAGTACTTC. Encoded protein: CASSPISRDRGRRYEQYF.

J is TRBJ1-5 and V is TRBV6-5; D is perhaps TRBD1 (6 bases). Germline V lookup: CDR1 MNHEY, CDR2 SVGAGI. Trimming pared 4 bases from V and 4 bases from J, leaving 11 bases between. The CDR3 has 14 amino acids. CDR3 coding DNA: TGTGCCAGCAGTTCTCGAGGGGGGAATCAGCCCCAGCATTTT. It codes for CASSSRGGNQPQHF.

This clone appeared a few times. The chain joins TRBV6-5 to TRBJ1-5, with 8 bases that match TRBD1. Germline V gene data show CDR1 as MNHEY and CDR2 as SVGAGI. Unmatched junction bases numbered 3, after V lost 5 bases and J lost 6 bases. There are 13 residues in the CDR3. CDR3 nucleotides: TGTGCCAGCAGTCACGACAGGGGTCAGCCCCAGCATTTT. Its protein is CASSHDRGQPQHF.

This chain connects TRBV28 to TRBJ1-3; D remains ambiguous. This CDR3 contains 15 residues. Germline assignment: CDR1 MDHEN and CDR2 SYDVKM. V dropped 5 bases and J dropped 4 bases, with 15 bases sitting between them. CDR3 residues: CASSKDHGVGNTIYF. The DNA for the CDR3 is TGTGCCAGCAGTAAAGATCACGGGGTCGGAAACACCATATATTTT. Drawing the rest from reference TRBV28 and TRBJ1-3, the complete variable domain is DVKVTQSSRYLVKRTGEKVFLECVQDMDHENMFWYRQDPGLGLRLIYFSYDVKMKEKGDIPEGYSVSREKKERFSLILESASTNQTSMYLCASSKDHGVGNTIYFGEGSWLTVV.

This chain uses TRBV27 with TRBJ1-5; maybe TRBD1 (6 bases). The germline V gene has CDR1 MNHEY and CDR2 SMNVEV (reference sequence). CDR3 length: 17 amino acids. V gave up 3 bases and J gave up 0 bases, with 15 bases separating them. The CDR3 DNA reads as TGTGCCAGCAGTTTTGGAAGGGGGAGTTATAGCAATCAGCCCCAGCATTTT. This translates into CASSFGRGSYSNQPQHF.

This chain connects TRBV29-1 to TRBJ2-5; D may match TRBD1 or TRBD2 (5 bases each). The CDR3 is made up of 13 amino acids. Germline V CDR1 and CDR2: SQVTM, ANQGSEA. V lost 7 bases and J 4 bases, leaving 16 bases between the germline ends. CDR3 in DNA: TGCAGCGCCTACAGAGGGGCAGGAGAGACCCAGTACTTC. Its translation: CSAYRGAGETQYF.

The V call is TRBV28, the J call TRBJ2-7, with TRBD2 matching over 13 bases. V gave up 8 bases and J gave up 5 bases; unmatched junction bases: 12. Germline CDR1 MDHEN, CDR2 SYDVKM. The CDR3 spans 16 residues. CDR3 bases: TGTGCCAGCGGACTAGCGGGGGACCCCTATCCCCACGAGCAGTACTTC. It codes for CASGLAGDPYPHEQYF.

The J gene is TRBJ1-2, the V gene TRBV25-1; D remains unclear. The CDR3 consists of 12 residues. Trimming stripped 6 bases from V and 5 bases from J, with 10 bases between. CDR1 is MGHDK and CDR2 is SYGVNS in the germline V gene. The CDR3 DNA reads TGTGCCAGCAGCAACCCCGGATATGGCTACACCTTC. Translation: CASSNPGYGYTF.

The J gene is TRBJ2-2, the V gene TRBV14; D is uncertain. The CDR3 covers 16 residues. Germline assignment: CDR1 SGHDN and CDR2 FVKESK. V lost 0 bases and J lost 2, with 10 bases in between. The CDR3 region has the DNA TGTGCCAGCAGCCAAGATGTCGCCATTAACACCGGGGAGCTGTTTTTT. Its translation is CASSQDVAINTGELFF.

This chain uses TRBV5-1 with TRBJ1-1, with D perhaps TRBD1 (5 bases). The CDR3 has 14 residues. V lost 3 bases and J lost 1, with 10 bases in between. From germline, CDR1 is SGHRS and CDR2 YFSETQ. CDR3 sequence (DNA): TGCGCCAGCAGCTCCGGGACGGCGAACACTGAAGCTTTCTTT. Translation: CASSSGTANTEAFF.

The chain uses TRBV6-5 and TRBJ1-2, with D possibly being TRBD1 (6 bases). The CDR3 covers 14 residues. With 6 bases removed from V and 12 bases from J, the gap between germline ends came to 23 bases. Germline V gene data show CDR1 as MNHEY and CDR2 as SVGAGI. Here the CDR3 DNA reads TGTGCCAGCAGGACAGGTGTTAACCCTTTAAATAACACCTTC. This codes for CASRTGVNPLNNTF.

The CDR3 protein is CASSPQGDDTEAFF. Written as DNA, the CDR3 is TGTGCCAGCTCACCACAGGGGGACGACACTGAAGCTTTCTTT. The V call is TRBV18, the J call TRBJ1-1, with D possibly matching TRBD1 (6 bases). Trimming removed 1 base at V and 3 bases at J, with 9 bases between. The CDR3 is 14 amino acids. The germline gives CDR1 KGHSH, CDR2 LQKENI.

The chain employs TRBV29-1 and TRBJ2-7; D is unclear. The V gene's germline CDR1 is SQVTM and CDR2 ANQGSEA. The V end lost 0 bases, the J end lost 2 bases, and 14 bases lay between the germline ends. The CDR3 sequence is 15 residues long. CDR3 protein: CSVEDLHGDTYEQYF. Written as DNA, the CDR3 is TGCAGCGTTGAAGATCTTCATGGGGATACCTACGAGCAGTACTTC.

This clone was observed a single time. This chain connects TRBV5-8 to TRBJ1-4, with no clear D. This CDR3 comprises 14 residues. The germline V gene has CDR1 SGHTS and CDR2 YDEGEE. V lost 2 bases and J 3 bases, leaving 8 bases between the germline ends. This chain's CDR3 is CASSLPVANEKLFF. The CDR3 DNA is TGTGCCAGCAGCTTACCGGTGGCTAATGAAAAACTGTTTTTT.

The J gene is TRBJ2-1, the V gene TRBV11-2; no definite D call. The CDR3 extends over 14 amino acids. Germline CDR1 reads SGHAT; CDR2 reads FQNNGV. V lost 4 bases to trimming and J lost 6 bases, with 13 bases between them. In DNA, the CDR3 is TGTGCCAGCAGCTCCCGCGACTGGGGCAATGAGCAGTTCTTC. It is translated as CASSSRDWGNEQFF. The full variable domain, in which reference TRBV11-2 and TRBJ2-1 provide the parts outside the CDR3, is EAGVAQSPRYKIIEKRQSVAFWCNPISGHATLYWYQQILGQGPKLLIQFQNNGVVDDSQLPKDRFSAERLKGVDSTLKIQPAKLEDSAVYLCASSSRDWGNEQFFGPGTRLTVL.

In this sample, this clone turned up once. The V call is TRBV6-1, the J call TRBJ1-1; D gene uncertain. Per the germline V gene, CDR1 is MNHNS and CDR2 is SASEGT. The CDR3 spans 13 residues. V shed 10 bases and J shed 1 base, with 13 bases lying between them. The CDR3 sequence is CANQRRENTEAFF. The CDR3 region has the DNA TGTGCCAACCAACGGAGGGAGAACACTGAAGCTTTCTTT.

This chain connects TRBV6-5 to TRBJ2-7, with TRBD1 matching 7 bases. V shed 5 bases, J shed 7 bases, and the junction held 11 bases outside the gene matches. Germline CDR1 is MNHEY and CDR2 is SVGAGI. The CDR3 sequence is 14 residues long. CDR3 DNA sequence: TGTGCCAGCAGTACGCCGGGACAGCCAGCGGAGCAGTACTTC. The encoded protein is CASSTPGQPAEQYF.

Turning to this clone: The conserved phenylalanine or tryptophan is not found at the CDR3 terminus, so this likely reflects a read error. The chain joins TRBV7-9 to TRBJ1-6; the D is unclear. V was trimmed by 8 bases and J by 6 bases, leaving 14 bases between them. This CDR3 is built from 14 residues. The V gene's germline CDR1 is SEHNR and CDR2 FQNEAQ (reference sequence). The CDR3 DNA follows: TGTGCCAGCGAGGGAAATAAAATTAATTCACCCCTCCACCTT. It yields the protein CASEGNKINSPLHL.

This clone was seen just once. The rearrangement uses TRBV6-1 and TRBJ1-5; 8 nucleotides agree with TRBD1. CDR3 size: 17 residues. V was clipped by 2 bases and J by 0 bases; unmatched bases: 6. The germline CDR1 and CDR2 sequences are MNHNS and SASEGT. The CDR3 reads CASSEKGTGYSNQPQHF. CDR3 DNA sequence: TGTGCCAGCAGTGAAAAGGGGACAGGTTATAGCAATCAGCCCCAGCATTTT.

The chain employs TRBV9 and TRBJ2-2, with 7 bases identical to TRBD2. CDR3 length: 14 residues. Germline V CDR1 and CDR2: SGDLS, YYNGEE. The J segment lost 4 bases and the V segment lost 4 bases, leaving 4 bases of the junction unmatched. In nucleotides, the CDR3 is TGTGCCAGCAGCCAGGGAGGGACCACCGGGGAGCTGTTTTTT. It is translated as CASSQGGTTGELFF.

This chain links TRBV7-2 with TRBJ1-1; D perhaps matches TRBD1 (5 bases). Deletions cut 5 bases from V and 0 bases from J, with 13 bases between. The CDR3 is 15 amino acids. The germline V gene encodes CDR1 SGHTA and CDR2 FQGNSA. CDR3 amino acids: CASSQDRQMNTEAFF. CDR3 DNA sequence: TGTGCCAGCAGCCAAGATCGACAGATGAACACTGAAGCTTTCTTT. Drawing the rest from reference TRBV7-2 and TRBJ1-1, the complete variable domain is GAGVSQSPSNKVTEKGKDVELRCDPISGHTALYWYRQSLGQGLEFLIYFQGNSAPDKSGLPSDRFSAERTGGSVSTLTIQRTQQEDSAVYLCASSQDRQMNTEAFFGQGTRLTVV.

There are a few counts of this clone. The chain uses TRBV9 and TRBJ2-2, with D possibly being TRBD1 (5 bases). V lost 0 bases, J lost 2 bases, and 14 bases lay in between. Germline assignment: CDR1 SGDLS and CDR2 YYNGEE. The CDR3 runs 17 residues. The CDR3 DNA follows: TGTGCCAGCAGCGTAGATCCAGGGTGGTATAACACCGGGGAGCTGTTTTTT. This translates into CASSVDPGWYNTGELFF.

This clone was found once. The chain has TRBV5-4 and TRBJ2-5; 7 bases are a match to TRBD1. V lost 1 base to trimming and J lost 5 bases; unmatched junction nucleotides: 14. The CDR3 has 17 residues. In germline, CDR1 is SGHNT, CDR2 YYREEE (reference sequence). For the CDR3, the DNA is TGTGCCAGCAGCTTGACAGGAAGGGGGCGCGGAACCGAGACCCAGTACTTC. Translated, it gives CASSLTGRGRGTETQYF.

This chain connects TRBV5-4 to TRBJ1-3; 7 positions match TRBD1. After removal of 3 bases from V and 0 bases from J, the junction contained 3 bases not matched to a gene. CDR3 length equals 15 residues. CDR1 is SGHNT, CDR2 YYREEE, per germline (reference sequence). DNA for the CDR3: TGTGCCAGCAGCTCTTGGACAGGCTCTGGAAACACCATATATTTT. It codes for CASSSWTGSGNTIYF.

This chain links TRBV27 with TRBJ2-1; the D gene could be TRBD1 or TRBD2 (5 bases each). The CDR3 extends over 14 amino acids. The germline V gene encodes CDR1 MNHEY and CDR2 SMNVEV (reference sequence). The germline V and J ends were trimmed by 4 bases and 5 bases, with 12 bases remaining between them. The CDR3 loop reads CASSSPGLDNEQFF. For the CDR3, the DNA is TGTGCCAGCAGTTCCCCGGGGCTGGACAATGAGCAGTTCTTC.

This chain connects TRBV6-5 to TRBJ1-2, with TRBD1 matching 8 bases. The CDR3 is made up of 12 amino acids. Germline CDR1 is MNHEY and CDR2 is SVGAGI. The junction had 4 bases not matched to a gene; V was cut back by 8 bases and J by 5 bases. The CDR3 region has the DNA TGTGCCAGCTCACAGGGGGTATATGGCTACACCTTC. This codes for CASSQGVYGYTF.

J is TRBJ1-4 and V is TRBV15; 9 nucleotides agree with TRBD1. Germline CDR1 is LNHNV and CDR2 is YYDKDF (reference sequence). Trimming cost V 4 bases and J 8 bases; bases outside gene matches: 8. This CDR3 is 15 amino acids long. CDR3 residues: CATSTEGQGTEKLFF. The CDR3 nucleotides are TGTGCCACCAGCACGGAGGGACAGGGTACCGAAAAACTGTTTTTT.